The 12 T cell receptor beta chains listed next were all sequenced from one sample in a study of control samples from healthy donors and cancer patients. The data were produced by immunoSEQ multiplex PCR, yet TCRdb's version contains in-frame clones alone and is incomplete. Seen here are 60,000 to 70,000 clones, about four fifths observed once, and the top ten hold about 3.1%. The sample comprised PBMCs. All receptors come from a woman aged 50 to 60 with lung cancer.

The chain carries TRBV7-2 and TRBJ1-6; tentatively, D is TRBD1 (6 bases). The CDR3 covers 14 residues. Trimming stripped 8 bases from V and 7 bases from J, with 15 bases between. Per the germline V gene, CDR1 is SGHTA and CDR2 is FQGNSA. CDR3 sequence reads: CASRRAGANSPLHF. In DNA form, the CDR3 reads TGTGCCAGCCGCCGGGCAGGGGCAAATTCACCCCTCCACTTT.

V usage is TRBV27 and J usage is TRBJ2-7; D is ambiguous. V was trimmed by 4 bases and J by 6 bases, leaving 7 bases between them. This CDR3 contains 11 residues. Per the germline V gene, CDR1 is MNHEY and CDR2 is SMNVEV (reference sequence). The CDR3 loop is CASSSYTEQYF. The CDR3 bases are TGTGCCAGCAGTTCCTACACCGAGCAGTACTTC.

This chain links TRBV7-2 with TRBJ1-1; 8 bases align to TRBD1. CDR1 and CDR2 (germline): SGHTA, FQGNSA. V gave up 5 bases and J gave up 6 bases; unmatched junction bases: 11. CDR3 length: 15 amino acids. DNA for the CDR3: TGTGCCAGCAGCGCCCGGACAGGGTGGGTATCTGAAGCTTTCTTT. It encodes CASSARTGWVSEAFF.

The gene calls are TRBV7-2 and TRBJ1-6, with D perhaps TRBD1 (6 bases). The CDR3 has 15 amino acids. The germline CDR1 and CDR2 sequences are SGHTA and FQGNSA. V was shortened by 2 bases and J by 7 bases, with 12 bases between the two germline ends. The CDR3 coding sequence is TGTGCCAGCAGCTTATTCGGGGGCCAAAATTCACCCCTCCACTTT. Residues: CASSLFGGQNSPLHF.

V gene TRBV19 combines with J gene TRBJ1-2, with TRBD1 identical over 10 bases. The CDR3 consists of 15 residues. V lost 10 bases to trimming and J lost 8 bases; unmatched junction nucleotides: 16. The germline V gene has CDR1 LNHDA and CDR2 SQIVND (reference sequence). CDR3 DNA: TGTGCCACCCAAGAGACAGGGGGCGGCCTAGGGGGCTACACCTTC. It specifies CATQETGGGLGGYTF.

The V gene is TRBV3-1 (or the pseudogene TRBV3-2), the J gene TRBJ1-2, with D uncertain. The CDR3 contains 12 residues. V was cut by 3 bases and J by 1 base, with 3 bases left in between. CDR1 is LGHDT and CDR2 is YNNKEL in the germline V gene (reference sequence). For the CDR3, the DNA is TGTGCCAGCAGCCAGCTTAACTATGGCTACACCTTC. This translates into CASSQLNYGYTF.

CDR3 sequence: CASSDGTSGEETQYF. In nucleotides, the CDR3 is TGCGCCAGCAGCGACGGGACTAGCGGTGAAGAGACCCAGTACTTC. The chain combines TRBV5-1 with TRBJ2-5, with 11 bases fitting TRBD2. CDR1 is SGHRS, CDR2 YFSETQ, per germline. The CDR3 covers 15 residues. V shed 4 bases, J shed 3 bases, and the junction held 5 bases outside the gene matches.

CDR3 DNA sequence: TGCACCATTAGCCCAGAGGGGAATGGCTACACCTTC. Amino acid sequence: CTISPEGNGYTF. The chain links TRBV29-1 to TRBJ1-2, with D maybe TRBD1 (5 bases). This CDR3 comprises 12 residues. Germline lookup yields CDR1 SQVTM and CDR2 ANQGSEA.

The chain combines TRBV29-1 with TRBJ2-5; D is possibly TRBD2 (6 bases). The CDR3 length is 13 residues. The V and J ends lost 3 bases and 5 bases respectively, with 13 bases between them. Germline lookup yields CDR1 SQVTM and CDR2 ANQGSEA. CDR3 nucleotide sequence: TGCAGCGTTGATGGCGGGGCTCGGGAGACCCAGTACTTC. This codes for CSVDGGARETQYF.

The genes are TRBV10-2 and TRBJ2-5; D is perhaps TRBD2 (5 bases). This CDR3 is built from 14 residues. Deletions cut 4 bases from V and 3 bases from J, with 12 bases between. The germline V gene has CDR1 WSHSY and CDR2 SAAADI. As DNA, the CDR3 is TGCGCCAGCAGTGTAAAGATGAGGGAAGAGACCCAGTACTTC. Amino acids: CASSVKMREETQYF.

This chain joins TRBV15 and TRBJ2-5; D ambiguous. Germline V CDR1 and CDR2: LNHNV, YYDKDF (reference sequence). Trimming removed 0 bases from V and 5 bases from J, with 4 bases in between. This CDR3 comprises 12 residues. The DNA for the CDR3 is TGTGCCACCAGCAGAGATCTCGAGACCCAGTACTTC. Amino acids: CATSRDLETQYF.

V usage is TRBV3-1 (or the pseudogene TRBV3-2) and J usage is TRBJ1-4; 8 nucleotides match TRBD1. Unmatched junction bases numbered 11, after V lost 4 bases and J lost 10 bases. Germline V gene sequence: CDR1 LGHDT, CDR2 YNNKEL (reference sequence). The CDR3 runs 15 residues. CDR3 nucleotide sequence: TGTGCCAGCAGCCGTGTTTCAACAGGGGGAGGAAAACTGTTTTTT. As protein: CASSRVSTGGGKLFF.